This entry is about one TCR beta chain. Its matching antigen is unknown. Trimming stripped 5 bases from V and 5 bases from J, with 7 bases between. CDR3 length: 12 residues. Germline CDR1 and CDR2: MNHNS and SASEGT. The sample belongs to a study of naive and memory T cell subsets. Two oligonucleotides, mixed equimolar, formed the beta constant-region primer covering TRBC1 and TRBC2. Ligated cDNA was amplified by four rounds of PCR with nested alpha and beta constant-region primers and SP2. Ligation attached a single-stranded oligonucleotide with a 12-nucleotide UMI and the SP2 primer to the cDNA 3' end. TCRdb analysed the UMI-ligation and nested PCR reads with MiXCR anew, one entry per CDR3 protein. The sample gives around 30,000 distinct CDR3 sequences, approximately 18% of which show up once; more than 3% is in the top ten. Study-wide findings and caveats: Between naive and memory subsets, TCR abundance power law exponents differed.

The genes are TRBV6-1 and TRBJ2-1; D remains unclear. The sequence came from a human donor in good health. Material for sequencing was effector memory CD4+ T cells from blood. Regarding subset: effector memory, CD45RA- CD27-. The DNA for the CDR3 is TGTGCCAGCAGTTTCCGGGACAATGAGCAGTTCTTC. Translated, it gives CASSFRDNEQFF.